This T cell receptor beta chain was profiled in a study of T cell changes during pregnancy in multiple sclerosis. Clones were read by immunoSEQ multiplex PCR, and TCRdb kept only the in-frame ones, dropping some. The sample holds about 36,000 clones, 75% to 90% seen once. The sequence was collected from a female donor with multiple sclerosis, enrolled in a pregnancy study. The starting material was CD8+ T cells from peripheral blood mononuclear cells, obtained in the third trimester of pregnancy.

CDR3 sequence reads: CASRSGQGNTEAFF. DNA of the CDR3: TGTGCCAGCAGGTCAGGCCAGGGGAACACTGAAGCTTTCTTT. The rearrangement links TRBV7-9 to TRBJ1-1; D possibly corresponds to TRBD1 (5 bases). From germline, CDR1 is SEHNR and CDR2 FQNEAQ (reference sequence). V gave up 6 bases and J gave up 1 base, with 12 bases separating them. This CDR3 region has 14 residues.